The TCR beta chain described here comes from a study of CD8+CD57+ T cells in acquired aplastic anemia. The overall study: Sorted CD4+ and CD8+ cells yielded DNA averaging around 3.2 ug. The average read count for CD4+ cells in healthy donors was around 9.9 million.

With respect to this clonotype: Its antigen remains unknown.

Germline values: CDR1 DFQATT, CDR2 SNEGSKA (reference sequence). The trim removed 3 bases at V and 2 bases at J, leaving 10 bases unmatched. The CDR3 loop spans 16 amino acids. Profiling of TCR beta VDJ combinations and CDR3 sequences used genomic DNA as template. TCRdb analysed the reads with MiXCR anew, one entry per CDR3 protein. In the table there are 400,000 to 450,000 distinct CDR3 sequences, 65% to 80% of which are singletons. Whole-study results and caveats: Between the patient and control groups, CD8+ Simpson's diversity did not differ significantly. Patients and controls shared around 30 CD8+ CDR3 sequences.

Sequencing was carried out using sorted CD4+, CD8+, or CD8+CD57+ T cells (not recorded which) from PBMCs. The V and J genes are TRBV20-1 and TRBJ2-3; 8 bases agree with TRBD1. The source of this sequence is a human donor in good health, serving as a control. CDR3 coding DNA: TGCAGTGCTAGGAGCCCGGGACAGGCAGCCACAGATACGCAGTATTTT. It is translated as CSARSPGQAATDTQYF.